These 11 T cell receptor beta chains originate from one sample sequenced in a study of glioma-infiltrating T cells after dendritic cell vaccination. Time point reported: after dendritic cell vaccination, including at tumor progression/relapse. Here immunoSEQ multiplex PCR was the method, and the copy in TCRdb shows in-frame clones only, minus some. The table includes roughly 100,000 clones, roughly four fifths detected once. The material sequenced was blood, taken after dendritic cell vaccination. Receptor source: a human donor with glioblastoma.

The V gene is TRBV19, the J gene TRBJ2-2; D not certain. V lost 4 bases to trimming and J lost 5 bases, with 8 bases between them. CDR3 length equals 13 residues. Germline V gene data show CDR1 as LNHDA and CDR2 as SQIVND (reference sequence). The CDR3 region has the DNA TGTGCCAGTAGTACCTTATCGACCGGGGAGCTGTTTTTT. This encodes CASSTLSTGELFF.

This CDR3 reads CASSPGTGGWDTEAFF. For the CDR3, the DNA is TGTGCCAGCAGCCCAGGGACAGGGGGCTGGGACACTGAAGCTTTCTTT. The V gene is TRBV5-6, the J gene TRBJ1-1, with 12 bases identical to TRBD1. The CDR3 extends over 16 amino acids. The V segment lost 4 bases and the J segment 3 bases; nucleotides outside the gene matches: 7. Germline V lookup: CDR1 SGHDT, CDR2 YYEEEE.

The CDR3 protein is CATSRGPLEAQYF. DNA for the CDR3: TGTGCCACCAGCAGGGGCCCTTTGGAGGCGCAGTATTTT. V usage is TRBV15 and J usage is TRBJ2-3, with a tentative D call TRBD2 (5 bases). Trimming cost V 3 bases and J 10 bases, with 14 bases left between them. Germline CDR1 reads LNHNV; CDR2 reads YYDKDF (reference sequence). The CDR3 spans 13 residues.

The gene calls are TRBV5-6 and TRBJ2-4; D gene ambiguous. V lost 4 bases, J lost 0 bases, and 17 bases lay in between. There are 17 residues in the CDR3. The V gene's germline CDR1 is SGHDT and CDR2 YYEEEE. The CDR3 coding sequence is TGTGCCAGCAGCCCCTGGGTCGGGTTTCTAGCCAAAAACATTCAGTACTTC. It codes for CASSPWVGFLAKNIQYF. Together with reference TRBV5-6 and TRBJ2-4, the CDR3 gives the full variable domain: DAGVTQSPTHLIKTRGQQVTLRCSPKSGHDTVSWYQQALGQGPQFIFQYYEEEERQRGNFPDRFSGHQFPNYSSELNVNALLLGDSALYLCASSPWVGFLAKNIQYFGAGTRLSVL.

The genes are TRBV9 and TRBJ1-1; no reliable D call. V was pared by 4 bases and J by 0 bases, with 7 bases between. The CDR3 is 13 amino acids. Germline loops: CDR1 SGDLS, CDR2 YYNGEE. The CDR3 here is CASSLALNTEAFF. DNA for the CDR3: TGTGCCAGCAGCTTAGCTTTGAACACTGAAGCTTTCTTT.

A single count supports this clone. The J gene is TRBJ1-3, the V gene TRBV7-9; D is ambiguous. Germline V gives CDR1 SEHNR, CDR2 FQNEAQ (reference sequence). This CDR3 is 13 amino acids long. V gave up 10 bases and J gave up 1 base, with 11 bases separating them. CDR3 sequence (DNA): TGTGCCATCCCAAACAGATCTGGAAACACCATATATTTT. Residues: CAIPNRSGNTIYF.

V usage is TRBV2 and J usage is TRBJ1-2; 9 positions agree with TRBD1. The CDR3 totals 15 residues. V was clipped by 5 bases and J by 4 bases; unmatched bases: 8. CDR1 is SNHLY and CDR2 is FYNNEI in the germline V gene. DNA for the CDR3: TGTGCCAGCAGTCCACGGACAGGGGTGGGCTATGGCTACACCTTC. This encodes CASSPRTGVGYGYTF.

The chain recombines TRBV15 with TRBJ1-5; possibly TRBD1 for D (5 bases). The length of the CDR3 is 15 residues. Germline V gene sequence: CDR1 LNHNV, CDR2 YYDKDF (reference sequence). V dropped 5 bases and J dropped 6 bases, with 17 bases sitting between them. For the CDR3, the DNA is TGTGCCACCAGCGAAGGTGGAGGGGCTGGTCAGCCCCAGCATTTT. This codes for CATSEGGGAGQPQHF.

The chain combines TRBV18 with TRBJ2-7, with TRBD1 matching over 9 bases. CDR1 and CDR2 (germline): KGHSH, LQKENI. CDR3 length equals 16 residues. Germline trimming cut 3 bases from V and 4 bases from J; bases unmatched to any gene: 10. CDR3 loop: CASSPAPGQGTYEQYF. Written as DNA, the CDR3 is TGTGCCAGCTCACCTGCACCGGGACAGGGAACATACGAGCAGTACTTC.

The chain couples TRBV6-1 to TRBJ1-3, with a weak D call TRBD1 (6 bases). CDR3 length: 15 residues. CDR1 and CDR2 from the germline V gene are MNHNS and SASEGT. Trimming removed 1 base at V and 1 base at J, with 8 bases between. This CDR3 is CASSEGQGSGNTIYF. CDR3 nucleotide sequence: TGTGCCAGCAGTGAAGGTCAGGGGTCTGGAAACACCATATATTTT.

The chain joins TRBV4-3 to TRBJ2-5; 8 nucleotides align to TRBD2. From germline, CDR1 is LGHNA and CDR2 YSLEER. The ends lost 1 base at V and 1 base at J; junction bases unmatched: 8. This CDR3 is 17 amino acids long. The CDR3 DNA follows: TGCGCCAGCAGCCAAGCTTCGTACCTAGCGGGCCAAGAGACCCAGTACTTC. Translating it yields CASSQASYLAGQETQYF.